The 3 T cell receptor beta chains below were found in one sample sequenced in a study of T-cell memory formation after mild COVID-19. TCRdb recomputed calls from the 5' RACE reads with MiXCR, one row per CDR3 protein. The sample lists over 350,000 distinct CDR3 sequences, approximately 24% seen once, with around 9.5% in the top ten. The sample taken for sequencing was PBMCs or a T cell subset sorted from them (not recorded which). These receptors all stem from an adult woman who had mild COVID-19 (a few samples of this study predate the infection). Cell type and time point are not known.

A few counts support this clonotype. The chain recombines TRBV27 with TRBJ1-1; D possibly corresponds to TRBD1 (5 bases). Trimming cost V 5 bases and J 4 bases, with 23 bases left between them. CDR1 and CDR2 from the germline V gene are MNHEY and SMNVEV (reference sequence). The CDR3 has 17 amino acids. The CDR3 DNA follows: TGTGCCAGCAGTGCCGACAGCACACTAACCAGGGTCACTGAAGCTTTCTTT. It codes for CASSADSTLTRVTEAFF.

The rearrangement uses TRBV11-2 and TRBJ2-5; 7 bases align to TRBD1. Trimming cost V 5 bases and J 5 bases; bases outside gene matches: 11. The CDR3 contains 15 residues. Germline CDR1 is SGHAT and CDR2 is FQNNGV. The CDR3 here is CASSPTTGAQETQYF. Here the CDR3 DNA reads TGTGCCAGCAGCCCCACTACAGGGGCTCAGGAGACCCAGTACTTC.

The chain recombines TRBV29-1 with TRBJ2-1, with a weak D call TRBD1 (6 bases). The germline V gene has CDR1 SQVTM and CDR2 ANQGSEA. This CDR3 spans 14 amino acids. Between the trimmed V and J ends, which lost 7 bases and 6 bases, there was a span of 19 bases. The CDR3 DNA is TGCAGCGCCGTTCTGGGCAGCAGGGGCAATGAGCAGTTCTTC. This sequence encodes CSAVLGSRGNEQFF.